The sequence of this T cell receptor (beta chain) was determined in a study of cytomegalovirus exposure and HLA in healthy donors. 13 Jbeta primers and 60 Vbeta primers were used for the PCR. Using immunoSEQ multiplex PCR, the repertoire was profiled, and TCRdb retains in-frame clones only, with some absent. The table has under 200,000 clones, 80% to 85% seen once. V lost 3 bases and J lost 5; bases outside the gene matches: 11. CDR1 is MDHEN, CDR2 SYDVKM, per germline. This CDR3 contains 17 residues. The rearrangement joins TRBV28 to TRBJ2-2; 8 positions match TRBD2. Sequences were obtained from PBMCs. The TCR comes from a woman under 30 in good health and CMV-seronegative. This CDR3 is CASSLGSGNRRTGELFF. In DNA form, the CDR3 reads TGTGCCAGCAGTTTGGGTAGCGGGAATCGTAGGACCGGGGAGCTGTTTTTT.